This paragraph reports one T cell receptor (beta chain). Which antigen it targets is not known. Base quality data are lacking; no much larger clone is found one base away. The TCR beta CDR3 regions were amplified from RNA transcripts. The TCR CDR3 was subjected to a first round of RT-PCR using the HTBI primer set and the Qiagen OneStep RT-PCR kit. A second multiplex PCR round built the libraries, followed by size selection and purification. Paired-end sequencing of the libraries was performed with 100 bp reads on an Illumina HiSeq2000. The paper's processing steps were these. Raw data were processed with SOAPnuke, discarding reads with adapters, uncalled bases, mean Phred below 15, or no exact constant-primer or identifier match. COPE v1.2.5 was used to merge high-quality paired reads, and clonotypes were defined as unique nucleotide sequences. Clonotypes were aligned to IMGT TRBV, TRBD and TRBJ reference segments using MiTCR v1.1. Analysis was restricted to V-J combinations with a frequency above 0.0001, which covered roughly 99% of repertoires. The TCS score was defined as F50 (clonal expansion) divided by E x V (chaos), with BLOSUM62-based TCRdist calculated between CDR3 peptides within each V-J. Welch's t-statistics and random forest reduced roughly 500 V-J features to roughly 13, which were used in a naive Bayes classifier (R e1071). The raw public data were reprocessed by TCRdb itself: fastp quality trimming at Q25, MiXCR clonotype calling, in-frame beta chains only. CDR3 protein duplicates are merged, each entry listing the most common genes and DNA. For this entry, the V and J calls and clone size follow TCRdb and not the study's own pipeline. This sample lists approximately 720,000 distinct CDR3 sequences; over 15% were detected once. The ten largest clonotypes hold over 15% of the sample.

CDR1 is given as SGHRS and CDR2 as YFSETQ, both from the germline V gene. Counted from cysteine to phenylalanine, this CDR3 has 14 amino acids. The only DNA kept is the CDR3, 42 bases in frame from the first base. The junction shows trimming of 0 bases on V and 4 bases on J, plus 10 bases between the germline ends. Hyperthyroidism patients were aged 18 to 65 years and newly diagnosed, with disease duration of less than 2 months. The study excluded patients with uncontrolled infections, other autoimmune diseases, pregnancy or lactation. Diagnoses relied on clinical symptoms, serum thyroxine and TRAb, thyroid ultrasound and orbital computed tomography. Blood from progressor patients was drawn when they were first diagnosed with hyperthyroidism, before any ophthalmopathy symptoms appeared. Ficoll-Paque density gradient centrifugation was used to isolate PBMCs from under 11 ml of fresh peripheral blood. Progressor patients were defined as those initially diagnosed with Graves' hyperthyroidism in whom ophthalmopathy developed during follow-up. Trizol reagent was used to extract total RNA, and RNA quality was then checked on an Agilent 2100 Bioanalyzer.

The data were taken from a study of T cells in Graves' hyperthyroidism and ophthalmopathy (dated by TCRdb to the late 2010s). Regarding the study in general: Peripheral blood samples were taken at initial diagnosis, before any treatment was given. To identify distinguishing TCR V-J signatures, a discovery cohort of around 100 patients was used, comprising fewer than 45 with Graves' ophthalmopathy and around 57 with stable Graves' hyperthyroidism. An independent validation cohort of about 20 hyperthyroidism patients and approximately 15 patients who later progressed to ophthalmopathy tested prospective prediction of ophthalmopathy. The 100 or so discovery patients were randomly split 7:3 into training and test sets. Thyroid tissue and blood T-cell repertoires from about 6 Graves' hyperthyroidism patients were also compared in the study. After blood sampling, hyperthyroidism patients were treated with methimazole at a starting dose of 30 mg daily, and ophthalmopathy patients were treated with high-dose intravenous methylprednisolone. According to the paper, TCR Vbeta CDR3 sequencing was carried out on 135 peripheral blood samples, which came from 40 to 45 ophthalmopathy, fewer than 80 hyperthyroidism and roughly 17 progressor patients.

Study-wide findings and limitations: A model built on a 13 V-J signature distinguished ophthalmopathy from stable hyperthyroidism, reaching about 88% sensitivity and around 81% specificity in cross-validation and 80%/75% in testing. Most expanded thyroid clonotypes (frequency above 0.001) were also found in blood, which suggests that blood repertoires may mirror thyroid immune responses. No statistical method was used to set the sample size in advance, and investigators knew the group allocation. In validation, the model predicted progression to ophthalmopathy with 65% to 71% sensitivity and less than 75% specificity, a median of approximately 6.7 months before onset.

This sequence was found in a woman aged 50 to 60 with Graves' hyperthyroidism that later progressed to Graves' ophthalmopathy. The V and J genes are TRBV5-1 and TRBJ1-2; the best D guess is TRBD1, with 5 bases matching. Material for sequencing was blood. The nucleotides read TGCGCCAGCAGCTTGGGTTGGGACGGCTATGGCTACACCTTC. Translated, it reads CASSLGWDGYGYTF.